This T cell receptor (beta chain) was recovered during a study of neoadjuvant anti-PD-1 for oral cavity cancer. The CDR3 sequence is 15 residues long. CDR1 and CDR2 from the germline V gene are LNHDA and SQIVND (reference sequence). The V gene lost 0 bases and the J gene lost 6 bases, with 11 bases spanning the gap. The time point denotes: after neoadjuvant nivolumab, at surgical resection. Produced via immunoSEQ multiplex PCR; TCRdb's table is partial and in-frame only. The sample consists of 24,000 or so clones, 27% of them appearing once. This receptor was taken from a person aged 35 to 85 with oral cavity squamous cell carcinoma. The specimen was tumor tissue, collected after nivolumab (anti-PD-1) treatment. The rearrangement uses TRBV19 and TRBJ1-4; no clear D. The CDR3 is CASSIDRARDEKLFF. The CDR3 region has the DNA TGTGCCAGTAGTATAGATCGGGCCCGGGATGAAAAACTGTTTTTT.